This T cell receptor beta chain was retrieved from a study of cytomegalovirus exposure and HLA in healthy donors. Study summary: A preliminary data release comprised 70 million to 95 million unique TCRs obtained from HLA-typed donors.

Findings and caveats of the study: At a 0.05 false discovery rate, a later analysis found 16,951 TCR beta sequences to be associated with HLA alleles.

Researchers ran the PCR with 60 Vbeta and 13 Jbeta primers. Only in-frame clones appear in the TCRdb table, and some are missing; sequencing was by immunoSEQ multiplex PCR. The sample's table shows 130,000 or so clones. The CDR3 runs to 14 residues. Germline V gene lookup returns CDR1 LNHDA and CDR2 SQIVND (reference sequence). Comments on this clone: The antigen remains undetermined.

The chain uses TRBV19 and TRBJ2-5; 7 bases align to TRBD1. Gene TRBJ2-7 matches the end of the DNA better, so the J call may be wrong. This sequence was found in a woman between 18 and 29 years old in good health and CMV-seronegative. Sequenced sample: PBMCs. CDR3 bases: TGTGCCAGTAGTCCCTTAGCAGGGGGCTACGAGCAGTACTTC. Encoded protein: CASSPLAGGYEQYF.